Below are 27 T cell receptor beta chains sequenced from a single sample in a study of cytomegalovirus exposure and HLA in healthy donors. PCR primers comprised 60 Vbeta and 13 Jbeta primers. Some clones are missing from TCRdb's copy, which holds only in-frame ones; the method was immunoSEQ multiplex PCR. The sample carries around 300,000 clones, over 85% recorded once. Sequencing used PBMCs. Receptors were obtained from a woman aged 18-29 years in good health and CMV-seronegative.

The chain links TRBV18 to TRBJ2-2; 11 nucleotides match TRBD2. V dropped 4 bases and J dropped 2; count of bases not matched to a gene: 9. This CDR3 is 18 amino acids long. Germline CDR1 reads KGHSH; CDR2 reads LQKENI. The CDR3, as DNA: TGTGCCAGCTCACAAGCGTTGACTAGCGGGACTAACACCGGGGAGCTGTTTTTT. Translation: CASSQALTSGTNTGELFF.

The V gene is TRBV15, the J gene TRBJ2-7, with D hard to call. Germline CDR1 LNHNV, CDR2 YYDKDF (reference sequence). V gave up 8 bases and J gave up 3 bases, with 11 bases separating them. This CDR3 contains 12 residues. The CDR3: CATSPTVYEQYF. In DNA, the CDR3 is TGTGCCACCTCACCTACCGTCTACGAGCAGTACTTC.

The rearrangement joins TRBV5-1 to TRBJ1-2; possibly TRBD1 for D (6 bases). Germline CDR1 reads SGHRS; CDR2 reads YFSETQ. V shed 4 bases and J shed 2 bases, with 18 bases lying between them. This CDR3 comprises 16 residues. The CDR3 loop is CASSPPEAGTNYGYTF. Here the CDR3 DNA reads TGCGCCAGCAGCCCCCCAGAGGCAGGGACAAACTATGGCTACACCTTC.

This clone was recorded a few times. V gene TRBV2 combines with J gene TRBJ2-7; weak D call: TRBD2 (6 bases). The V gene's germline CDR1 is SNHLY and CDR2 FYNNEI. Trimming removed 6 bases from V and 3 bases from J, with 15 bases in between. The CDR3 is 14 residues long. The CDR3 bases are TGTGCCAGCAGCCGGGAGTATTCGGGCTACGAGCAGTACTTC. The encoded protein is CASSREYSGYEQYF.

This clone came up once. The J gene is TRBJ2-1, the V gene TRBV9; D is ambiguous. CDR1 and CDR2 (germline): SGDLS, YYNGEE. This CDR3 spans 15 amino acids. V lost 0 bases, J lost 0 bases, and 7 bases lay in between. CDR3 region: CASSVGSVSYNEQFF. The CDR3 DNA sequence: TGTGCCAGCAGCGTAGGATCAGTCTCCTACAATGAGCAGTTCTTC.

The rearrangement links TRBV5-6 to TRBJ2-1; TRBD2 aligns across 9 bases. This CDR3 has 16 amino acids. From germline, CDR1 is SGHDT and CDR2 YYEEEE. Trimming removed 4 bases from V and 8 bases from J; junction bases left unmatched: 13. The CDR3 DNA is TGTGCCAGCAGCCCGGTTGGTGGCGGGGGGGCTGATGAGCAGTTCTTC. This translates into CASSPVGGGGADEQFF. Full variable domain (missing parts from reference TRBV5-6 and TRBJ2-1): DAGVTQSPTHLIKTRGQQVTLRCSPKSGHDTVSWYQQALGQGPQFIFQYYEEEERQRGNFPDRFSGHQFPNYSSELNVNALLLGDSALYLCASSPVGGGGADEQFFGPGTRLTVL.

This sequence joins TRBV27 and TRBJ2-2; D ambiguous. This CDR3 comprises 14 residues. V lost 2 bases and J lost 6, with 10 bases in between. Looked up from germline, CDR1 is MNHEY and CDR2 is SMNVEV (reference sequence). The CDR3 region has the DNA TGTGCCAGCAGTTTACTAGAGTCGGCCGGGGAGCTGTTTTTT. Its protein product is CASSLLESAGELFF.

The J gene is TRBJ1-5, the V gene TRBV2; 8 bases line up with TRBD1. After removal of 4 bases from V and 1 base from J, the junction contained 6 bases not matched to a gene. The germline V gene has CDR1 SNHLY and CDR2 FYNNEI. The CDR3 consists of 16 residues. The CDR3 DNA sequence: TGTGCCAGCAGTGGAGGACAGGGTATGAGCAATCAGCCCCAGCATTTT. It translates to CASSGGQGMSNQPQHF.

The gene calls are TRBV2 and TRBJ1-4; 10 bases align to TRBD1. There are 13 residues in the CDR3. Germline trimming cut 10 bases from V and 7 bases from J; bases unmatched to any gene: 6. In germline, CDR1 is SNHLY, CDR2 FYNNEI. CDR3 sequence: CATRGTGVEKLFF. In nucleotides, the CDR3 is TGTGCCACCCGCGGGACAGGGGTTGAAAAACTGTTTTTT.

The chain joins TRBV7-2 to TRBJ1-5; weak D call: TRBD1 (6 bases). The CDR3 sequence is 16 residues long. Between the trimmed V and J ends, which lost 5 bases and 3 bases, there was a span of 17 bases. From germline, CDR1 is SGHTA and CDR2 FQGNSA. CDR3 DNA: TGTGCCAGCAGCGGTTCAGGGGCGACAAACAATCAGCCCCAGCATTTT. Translation gives CASSGSGATNNQPQHF.

V gene TRBV10-3 combines with J gene TRBJ1-5; 8 bases are a match to TRBD1. J gave up 5 bases and V 7 bases, and 4 bases lay outside the gene matches. CDR3 size: 13 residues. CDR1 and CDR2 (germline): ENHRY, SYGVKD. The CDR3 loop is CAITQGADQPQHF. The CDR3 nucleotides are TGTGCCATCACCCAGGGGGCAGATCAGCCCCAGCATTTT.

The chain recombines TRBV4-2 with TRBJ2-5; D is perhaps TRBD2 (6 bases). Germline loops: CDR1 LGHNA, CDR2 YNFKEQ. V lost 1 base to trimming and J lost 5 bases, with 17 bases between them. The length of the CDR3 is 16 residues. CDR3 DNA sequence: TGTGCCAGCAGCCAAGTAGGCGGAGGGTTGGGGGAGACCCAGTACTTC. Amino acid sequence: CASSQVGGGLGETQYF.

V and J are TRBV6-1 and TRBJ1-1; D might be TRBD1 (5 bases). The CDR3 is 12 residues long. Germline-derived CDR1 and CDR2 are MNHNS and SASEGT. With 8 bases removed from V and 6 bases from J, the gap between germline ends came to 13 bases. CDR3 amino acids: CASEEGFAEAFF. CDR3 in DNA: TGTGCCAGCGAGGAGGGGTTCGCTGAAGCTTTCTTT.

The rearrangement uses TRBV18 and TRBJ1-1, with D hard to call. Trimming took off 4 bases at V and 3 bases at J, with 9 bases between the two ends. The CDR3 is 13 residues long. Germline CDR1 is KGHSH and CDR2 is LQKENI. CDR3 residues: CASSRLEDTEAFF. CDR3 DNA: TGTGCCAGCTCACGGCTGGAGGACACTGAAGCTTTCTTT.

The chain has TRBV18 and TRBJ2-7, with TRBD1 matching 7 bases. Per germline, CDR1 KGHSH and CDR2 LQKENI. CDR3 length: 15 amino acids. V was clipped by 1 base and J by 2 bases; unmatched bases: 5. Here the CDR3 reads CASSPQGAPAYEQYF. The CDR3 DNA follows: TGTGCCAGCTCACCACAGGGGGCTCCGGCCTACGAGCAGTACTTC.

The chain has TRBV6-4 and TRBJ1-1; TRBD1 is a possible D gene (5 bases). The germline V and J ends were trimmed by 9 bases and 4 bases, with 21 bases remaining between them. The CDR3 runs 15 residues. Germline CDR1 and CDR2: MRHNA and SNTAGT. In DNA form, the CDR3 reads TGTGCCAGTCGAGGACACCGCGTATGGGGCACTGAAGCTTTCTTT. Protein sequence: CASRGHRVWGTEAFF.

The V call is TRBV9, the J call TRBJ2-3; TRBD2 matches 13 bases. The CDR3 is 15 amino acids. The V gene's germline CDR1 is SGDLS and CDR2 YYNGEE. Germline trimming cut 5 bases from V and 6 bases from J; bases unmatched to any gene: 6. This CDR3 reads CASSTSGGASDTQYF. In nucleotides, the CDR3 is TGTGCCAGCAGTACTAGCGGGGGGGCTAGTGATACGCAGTATTTT. Based on the CDR3 plus reference TRBV9 and TRBJ2-3, the full variable domain is DSGVTQTPKHLITATGQRVTLRCSPRSGDLSVYWYQQSLDQGLQFLIQYYNGEERAKGNILERFSAQQFPDLHSELNLSSLELGDSALYFCASSTSGGASDTQYFGPGTRLTVL.

This clone was counted a few times. This chain uses TRBV7-2 with TRBJ2-2; 9 nucleotides align to TRBD1. V lost 4 bases, J lost 2 bases, and 11 bases stayed unmatched. The CDR3 length is 18 residues. CDR1 SGHTA and CDR2 FQGNSA come from the germline V gene. The CDR3: CASSYNLQGAQNTGELFF. CDR3 nucleotide sequence: TGTGCCAGCAGCTACAACCTACAGGGGGCGCAAAACACCGGGGAGCTGTTTTTT.

V and J are TRBV10-3 and TRBJ1-1; the match to TRBD1 covers 7 bases. The V segment lost 4 bases and the J segment 4 bases; nucleotides outside the gene matches: 9. Germline V lookup: CDR1 ENHRY, CDR2 SYGVKD. CDR3 size: 15 residues. CDR3: CAISVLTGESTEAFF. The CDR3 bases are TGTGCCATCAGTGTTCTTACAGGGGAGAGCACTGAAGCTTTCTTT.

The chain links TRBV7-3 to TRBJ1-4, with D unclear. V lost 0 bases and J lost 0, with 11 bases in between. Per germline, CDR1 SGHTA and CDR2 FQGTGA. The CDR3 sequence is 17 residues long. For the CDR3, the DNA is TGTGCCAGCAGCTTAACCTACGGGTATTCAACTAATGAAAAACTGTTTTTT. It is translated as CASSLTYGYSTNEKLFF.

The chain recombines TRBV27 with TRBJ1-1; 8 bases fit TRBD1. The CDR3 is made up of 15 amino acids. The V segment lost 6 bases and the J segment 8 bases; nucleotides outside the gene matches: 14. The germline CDR1 and CDR2 sequences are MNHEY and SMNVEV (reference sequence). CDR3 residues: CASSQTRQGNLEAFF. The CDR3 DNA sequence: TGTGCCAGCAGCCAAACGCGACAGGGGAATCTAGAAGCTTTCTTT.

The CDR3 sequence: CASQGTGGPNEQFF. CDR3 sequence (DNA): TGCGCCAGCCAGGGGACAGGGGGGCCCAATGAGCAGTTCTTC. The J gene is TRBJ2-1, the V gene TRBV4-1, with 11 bases matching TRBD1. Germline V lookup: CDR1 MGHRA, CDR2 YSYEKL. There are 14 residues in the CDR3. The V gene end was trimmed by 8 bases and the J gene end by 6 bases; junction bases not matched to a gene: 6.

This clone was seen once. This chain connects TRBV9 to TRBJ1-1; TRBD1 matches 7 bases. J gave up 4 bases and V 3 bases, and 9 bases lay outside the gene matches. Per germline, CDR1 SGDLS and CDR2 YYNGEE. This CDR3 region has 15 residues. The DNA of the CDR3 is TGTGCCAGCAGCGAAAACCAGGGGGTGGGCACTGAAGCTTTCTTT. Residues: CASSENQGVGTEAFF.

The rearrangement links TRBV5-6 to TRBJ1-1; D unclear. CDR1 is SGHDT, CDR2 YYEEEE, per germline. This CDR3 has 12 residues. The germline V and J ends were trimmed by 0 bases and 7 bases, with 7 bases remaining between them. The CDR3 protein is CASSLADFEAFF. CDR3 bases: TGTGCCAGCAGCTTGGCGGACTTTGAAGCTTTCTTT.

The chain uses TRBV5-5 and TRBJ1-6; D is unresolved. The germline V gene encodes CDR1 SGHKS and CDR2 YYEKEE (reference sequence). V was cut by 1 base and J by 0 bases, with 11 bases left in between. The CDR3 runs to 17 residues. The CDR3 loop is CASSLPLGISYNSPLHF. The CDR3 DNA reads as TGTGCCAGCAGCTTGCCCCTGGGCATCTCCTATAATTCACCCCTCCACTTT.

The chain has TRBV7-9 and TRBJ2-3; a weak D match, TRBD2 (6 bases). Trimming took 5 bases from V and 8 from J, leaving 11 bases between them. The CDR3 totals 12 residues. The germline V gene has CDR1 SEHNR and CDR2 FQNEAQ (reference sequence). CDR3 region: CASSQGLLTQYF. The CDR3 DNA follows: TGTGCCAGCAGCCAGGGACTTCTTACGCAGTATTTT.

The V call is TRBV6-1, the J call TRBJ2-2; maybe TRBD2 (6 bases). This CDR3 region has 14 residues. Germline V gene sequence: CDR1 MNHNS, CDR2 SASEGT. V dropped 6 bases and J dropped 1 base, with 9 bases sitting between them. CDR3 in DNA: TGTGCCAGCAGAGGGGACTGGAACACCGGGGAGCTGTTTTTT. Its translation is CASRGDWNTGELFF.